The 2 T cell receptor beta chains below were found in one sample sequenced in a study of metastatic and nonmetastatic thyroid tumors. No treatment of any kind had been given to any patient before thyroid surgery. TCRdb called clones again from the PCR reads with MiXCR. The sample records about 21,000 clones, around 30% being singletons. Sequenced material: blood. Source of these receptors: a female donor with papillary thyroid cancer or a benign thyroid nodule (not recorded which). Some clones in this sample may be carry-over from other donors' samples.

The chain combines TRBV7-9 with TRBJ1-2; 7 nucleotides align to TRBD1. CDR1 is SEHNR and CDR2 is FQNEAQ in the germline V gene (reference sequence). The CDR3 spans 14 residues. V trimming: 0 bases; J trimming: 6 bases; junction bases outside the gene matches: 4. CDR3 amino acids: CASSLAGGGHGYTF. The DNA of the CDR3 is TGTGCCAGCAGCTTAGCTGGAGGGGGCCATGGCTACACCTTC.

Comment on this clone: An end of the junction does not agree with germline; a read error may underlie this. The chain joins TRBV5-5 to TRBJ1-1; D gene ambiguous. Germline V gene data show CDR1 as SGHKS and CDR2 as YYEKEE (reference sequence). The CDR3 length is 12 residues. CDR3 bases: TGTGCCAGCAGCTTGGGTCACACTCAAGCTTTCTTT. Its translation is CASSLGHTQAFF. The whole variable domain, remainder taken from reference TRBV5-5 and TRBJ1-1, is DAGVTQSPTHLIKTRGQQVTLRCSPISGHKSVSWYQQVLGQGPQFIFQYYEKEERGRGNFPDRFSARQFPNYSSELNVNALLLGDSALYLCASSLGHTQAFFGQGTRLTVV.